Each of the 30 T cell receptor beta chains below was sequenced from the same sample in a study of cytomegalovirus exposure and HLA in healthy donors. PCR amplification relied on 60 Vbeta primers (plus 13 Jbeta primers). The protocol was immunoSEQ multiplex PCR, while the TCRdb copy is restricted to in-frame clones and leaves out a portion. The table lists approximately 170,000 clones, 75% to 90% of them singletons. The sequenced material came from PBMCs. The receptors stem from a man in his fifties or sixties in good health and CMV-seropositive.

The rearrangement links TRBV2 to TRBJ1-6; D ambiguous. Per germline, CDR1 SNHLY and CDR2 FYNNEI. The CDR3 sequence is 11 residues long. The germline V and J ends were trimmed by 9 bases and 9 bases, with 9 bases remaining between them. CDR3 DNA sequence: TGTGCCAGTGGCGGGAGTTCACCCCTCCACTTT. The encoded protein is CASGGSSPLHF.

This clone was observed a few times. This sequence joins TRBV28 and TRBJ1-5; D possibly corresponds to TRBD1 (6 bases). CDR3 length: 15 residues. CDR1 is MDHEN, CDR2 SYDVKM, per germline. Trimming pared 6 bases from V and 0 bases from J, leaving 12 bases between. The DNA for the CDR3 is TGTGCCAGCAGACCCGGACAGCTTAGCAATCAGCCCCAGCATTTT. It specifies CASRPGQLSNQPQHF. Using reference TRBV28 and TRBJ1-5 for the parts outside the CDR3, the full variable domain is DVKVTQSSRYLVKRTGEKVFLECVQDMDHENMFWYRQDPGLGLRLIYFSYDVKMKEKGDIPEGYSVSREKKERFSLILESASTNQTSMYLCASRPGQLSNQPQHFGDGTRLSIL.

V and J are TRBV28 and TRBJ2-7, with 7 positions matching TRBD2. Per the germline V gene, CDR1 is MDHEN and CDR2 is SYDVKM. This CDR3 comprises 14 residues. After removal of 5 bases from V and 0 bases from J, the junction contained 4 bases not matched to a gene. CDR3 loop: CASSPRLASYEQYF. The CDR3 nucleotides read TGTGCCAGCAGTCCTCGACTAGCCTCCTACGAGCAGTACTTC.

The rearrangement joins TRBV29-1 to TRBJ2-3, with 7 bases lining up with TRBD2. The ends lost 7 bases at V and 4 bases at J; junction bases unmatched: 14. The CDR3 is 15 amino acids. Germline V gives CDR1 SQVTM, CDR2 ANQGSEA. Here the CDR3 reads CSGRETQEAADTQYF. The CDR3 DNA reads as TGCAGCGGGCGGGAGACCCAGGAGGCGGCAGATACGCAGTATTTT.

V usage is TRBV4-3 and J usage is TRBJ1-5; the D gene is possibly TRBD1 (6 bases). The V gene lost 3 bases and the J gene lost 2 bases, with 14 bases spanning the gap. The CDR3 spans 16 residues. CDR1 is LGHNA and CDR2 is YSLEER in the germline V gene. The CDR3 reads CASSHASTGRNQPQHF. The CDR3 DNA follows: TGCGCCAGCAGCCACGCCTCGACAGGACGCAATCAGCCCCAGCATTTT.

The V gene is TRBV5-1, the J gene TRBJ1-4, with TRBD1 matching 7 bases. Germline trimming cut 4 bases from V and 6 bases from J; bases unmatched to any gene: 9. The CDR3 is 15 amino acids. From germline, CDR1 is SGHRS and CDR2 YFSETQ. DNA for the CDR3: TGCGCCAGCAGCCCGGACAGGCCCTTTCATGAAAAACTGTTTTTT. This gives the protein CASSPDRPFHEKLFF.

This chain connects TRBV5-4 to TRBJ1-2, with D unclear. CDR1 is SGHNT, CDR2 YYREEE, per germline (reference sequence). Trimming took off 0 bases at V and 2 bases at J, with 14 bases between the two ends. This CDR3 contains 16 residues. This CDR3 reads CASSLAGFTRNYGYTF. The CDR3 DNA sequence: TGTGCCAGCAGCTTGGCCGGCTTTACGAGGAACTATGGCTACACCTTC.

In its sample, this clone was seen once. The V gene is TRBV11-3, the J gene TRBJ2-1, with 9 bases matching TRBD2. J gave up 7 bases and V 3 bases, and 10 bases lay outside the gene matches. Germline lookup yields CDR1 SGHNT and CDR2 YENEEA. This CDR3 is 16 amino acids long. The CDR3 coding sequence is TGTGCCAGCAGCTTTAGTAGCGGGAGCCCGTGGAATGAGCAGTTCTTC. Amino acid sequence: CASSFSSGSPWNEQFF.

V gene TRBV27 combines with J gene TRBJ1-6, with D unclear. Trimming cost V 0 bases and J 8 bases, with 11 bases left between them. Germline lookup yields CDR1 MNHEY and CDR2 SMNVEV (reference sequence). This CDR3 is 15 amino acids long. The chain's CDR3 is CASSLSRPPDSPLHF. Written as DNA, the CDR3 is TGTGCCAGCAGTTTATCGCGGCCACCGGATTCACCCCTCCACTTT.

The chain combines TRBV7-9 with TRBJ2-5; 7 bases map to TRBD2. Germline assignment: CDR1 SEHNR and CDR2 FQNEAQ (reference sequence). The CDR3 runs 14 residues. The J segment lost 4 bases and the V segment lost 4 bases, leaving 6 bases of the junction unmatched. CDR3 amino acids: CASSYHGGGETQYF. In DNA, the CDR3 is TGTGCCAGCAGCTACCATGGGGGGGGAGAGACCCAGTACTTC.

This chain connects TRBV6-1 to TRBJ1-3, with 12 bases lining up with TRBD1. Germline CDR1 reads MNHNS; CDR2 reads SASEGT. J lost 4 bases, V lost 8 bases, and 3 bases had no gene match. The CDR3 has 14 amino acids. The CDR3 DNA reads as TGTGCCAGCCCGGGACAGGGGGCCGGAAACACCATATATTTT. Translation: CASPGQGAGNTIYF.

CDR3 loop: CASSYSRVHEQYF. CDR3 DNA sequence: TGTGCCAGCAGTTACTCGCGGGTACACGAGCAGTACTTC. This rearrangement joins TRBV6-5 to TRBJ2-7, with D possibly TRBD2 on 5 matching bases. V was shortened by 0 bases and J by 5 bases, with 8 bases between the two germline ends. The CDR3 runs to 13 residues. Germline CDR1 and CDR2: MNHEY and SVGAGI.

This clone was seen more than once but under ten times. The V gene is TRBV5-1, the J gene TRBJ2-7, with 8 bases fitting TRBD1. Germline CDR1 reads SGHRS; CDR2 reads YFSETQ. The CDR3 consists of 14 residues. V shed 0 bases and J 3 bases; nucleotides not matched to a gene: 2. In nucleotides, the CDR3 is TGCGCCAGCAGCTTGGGACAGGGGAACTACGAGCAGTACTTC. Translation gives CASSLGQGNYEQYF.

CDR3 residues: CASSQDPGTASSRQYF. The DNA for the CDR3 is TGTGCCAGCAGCCAAGATCCGGGGACAGCCTCTTCAAGGCAGTATTTT. V gene TRBV14 combines with J gene TRBJ2-3; TRBD1 matches 7 bases. CDR1 and CDR2 from the germline V gene are SGHDN and FVKESK. This CDR3 region has 16 residues. V lost 0 bases to trimming and J lost 11 bases; unmatched junction nucleotides: 14.

The chain links TRBV5-4 to TRBJ1-1, with 8 nucleotides matching TRBD1. Per the germline V gene, CDR1 is SGHNT and CDR2 is YYREEE (reference sequence). The length of the CDR3 is 17 residues. The J segment lost 4 bases and the V segment lost 1 base, leaving 12 bases of the junction unmatched. In nucleotides, the CDR3 is TGTGCCAGCAGCTTGTTAGGCAGGGGGCGTGTGGGCACTGAAGCTTTCTTT. Translated: CASSLLGRGRVGTEAFF.

This chain links TRBV7-9 with TRBJ2-5; the match to TRBD2 covers 9 bases. Germline V CDR1 and CDR2: SEHNR, FQNEAQ (reference sequence). V dropped 5 bases and J dropped 2; count of bases not matched to a gene: 6. This CDR3 is 15 amino acids long. This chain's CDR3 is CASSPRLAVQETQYF. The CDR3, as DNA: TGTGCCAGCAGCCCTCGACTAGCGGTACAAGAGACCCAGTACTTC.

V gene TRBV10-3 combines with J gene TRBJ1-1, with D perhaps TRBD1 (5 bases). CDR3 length equals 16 residues. Germline CDR1 and CDR2: ENHRY and SYGVKD. V lost 0 bases and J lost 4, with 15 bases in between. The CDR3 is CAISESIDSPITEAFF. The CDR3 nucleotides are TGTGCCATCAGTGAGTCGATCGACAGCCCGATCACTGAAGCTTTCTTT.

V gene TRBV10-3 combines with J gene TRBJ1-2; D is ambiguous. The germline CDR1 and CDR2 sequences are ENHRY and SYGVKD. V was shortened by 2 bases and J by 2 bases, with 6 bases between the two germline ends. This CDR3 spans 13 amino acids. CDR3 DNA sequence: TGTGCCATCAGTGAGGAGGGAAACTATGGCTACACCTTC. Protein sequence: CAISEEGNYGYTF.

The rearrangement joins TRBV7-9 to TRBJ1-2, with TRBD1 matching over 11 bases. Germline loops: CDR1 SEHNR, CDR2 FQNEAQ (reference sequence). After removal of 10 bases from V and 8 bases from J, the junction contained 15 bases not matched to a gene. This CDR3 is 15 amino acids long. For the CDR3, the DNA is TGTGCCACCTCGCTCGCGGACAGGGGGCGACGAGGCTACACCTTC. Amino acid sequence: CATSLADRGRRGYTF.

This chain uses TRBV5-6 with TRBJ1-4; tentatively, D is TRBD1 (6 bases). Germline CDR1 SGHDT, CDR2 YYEEEE. Trimming pared 0 bases from V and 6 bases from J, leaving 9 bases between. The CDR3 extends over 14 amino acids. The CDR3 nucleotides are TGTGCCAGCAGCTTGGTCTGGACAGATGAAAAACTGTTTTTT. Translating it yields CASSLVWTDEKLFF. Supplemented by reference TRBV5-6 and TRBJ1-4, the full variable domain reads DAGVTQSPTHLIKTRGQQVTLRCSPKSGHDTVSWYQQALGQGPQFIFQYYEEEERQRGNFPDRFSGHQFPNYSSELNVNALLLGDSALYLCASSLVWTDEKLFFGSGTQLSVL.

This chain joins TRBV9 and TRBJ2-3; TRBD2 matches 11 bases. The CDR3 covers 14 residues. From germline, CDR1 is SGDLS and CDR2 YYNGEE. V was pared by 3 bases and J by 4 bases, with 1 base of the junction left unmatched. The CDR3 DNA reads TGTGCCAGCAGCGATAGCGGGGGGGCAGATACGCAGTATTTT. This encodes CASSDSGGADTQYF. Full variable domain (remainder filled in from reference TRBV9 and TRBJ2-3): DSGVTQTPKHLITATGQRVTLRCSPRSGDLSVYWYQQSLDQGLQFLIQYYNGEERAKGNILERFSAQQFPDLHSELNLSSLELGDSALYFCASSDSGGADTQYFGPGTRLTVL.

This clone is a singleton in its sample. The chain employs TRBV6-1 and TRBJ1-1; D is unclear. This CDR3 spans 12 amino acids. Trimming stripped 5 bases from V and 7 bases from J, with 11 bases between. Germline V gene sequence: CDR1 MNHNS, CDR2 SASEGT. Written as DNA, the CDR3 is TGTGCCAGCAGTAACCCCCTCAGTGAAGCTTTCTTT. It translates to CASSNPLSEAFF.

The chain links TRBV4-1 to TRBJ2-5; tentative D call: TRBD2 (5 bases). The end of the DNA is better explained by TRBJ2-7, so the J call may be wrong. This CDR3 has 15 amino acids. Germline V gene sequence: CDR1 MGHRA, CDR2 YSYEKL. The CDR3 is CASSQDGGSSYEQYF. In DNA, the CDR3 is TGCGCCAGCAGCCAAGATGGTGGGAGCTCCTACGAGCAGTACTTC.

V gene TRBV29-1 combines with J gene TRBJ2-5, with D tentatively TRBD1 (6 bases). Trimming took 3 bases from V and 5 from J, leaving 13 bases between them. CDR1 SQVTM and CDR2 ANQGSEA come from the germline V gene. This CDR3 has 13 residues. Here the CDR3 reads CSVETGIAETQYF. CDR3 nucleotide sequence: TGCAGCGTTGAGACAGGTATCGCGGAGACCCAGTACTTC.

The J gene is TRBJ1-2, the V gene TRBV5-6, with TRBD1 matching 7 bases. The CDR3 has 13 amino acids. Per the germline V gene, CDR1 is SGHDT and CDR2 is YYEEEE. V shed 3 bases, J shed 5 bases, and the junction held 4 bases outside the gene matches. CDR3 protein: CASSSETGYGYTF. As DNA, the CDR3 is TGTGCCAGCAGCTCGGAGACAGGGTATGGCTACACCTTC.

A few counts support this clone. The chain uses TRBV11-3 and TRBJ1-5; D might be TRBD1 (6 bases). The V and J ends lost 2 bases and 2 bases respectively, with 22 bases between them. The CDR3 extends over 19 amino acids. Germline-derived CDR1 and CDR2 are SGHNT and YENEEA. The CDR3 reads CASSLFWTVVLDGNQPQHF. The CDR3 bases are TGTGCCAGCAGCTTATTTTGGACAGTCGTCCTGGATGGCAATCAGCCCCAGCATTTT.

The chain joins TRBV6-5 to TRBJ2-7; possible D gene TRBD1, 6 bases. Trimming left V 2 bases short and J 1 base short, with 6 bases between. Germline V gene sequence: CDR1 MNHEY, CDR2 SVGAGI. The CDR3 is 13 residues long. Here the CDR3 reads CASSYGQSYEQYF. The CDR3 DNA reads as TGTGCCAGCAGTTACGGACAGTCCTACGAGCAGTACTTC.

This chain uses TRBV30 with TRBJ1-1; no reliable D call. The CDR3 runs 13 residues. CDR1 is GTSNPN, CDR2 SVGIG, per germline (reference sequence). V was trimmed by 4 bases and J by 1 base, leaving 10 bases between them. CDR3 coding DNA: TGTGCCTGGACTAGAAGGAAGAACACTGAAGCTTTCTTT. Translated: CAWTRRKNTEAFF.

V gene TRBV5-1 combines with J gene TRBJ2-3; 8 bases map to TRBD2. The trim removed 1 base at V and 5 bases at J, leaving 6 bases unmatched. The CDR3 runs 15 residues. Germline V gene data show CDR1 as SGHRS and CDR2 as YFSETQ. The CDR3 loop reads CASSLFPGGGDTQYF. The CDR3 bases are TGCGCCAGCAGCTTGTTTCCGGGGGGGGGAGATACGCAGTATTTT.

A few counts support this clone. The chain uses TRBV19 and TRBJ1-5, with D perhaps matching TRBD1 (6 bases). Germline V gene lookup returns CDR1 LNHDA and CDR2 SQIVND (reference sequence). Trimming stripped 3 bases from V and 2 bases from J, with 17 bases between. The CDR3 extends over 17 amino acids. In DNA form, the CDR3 reads TGTGCCAGTAGTATTGGGGCAGGGGTCGGAGGCAATCAGCCCCAGCATTTT. It codes for CASSIGAGVGGNQPQHF.